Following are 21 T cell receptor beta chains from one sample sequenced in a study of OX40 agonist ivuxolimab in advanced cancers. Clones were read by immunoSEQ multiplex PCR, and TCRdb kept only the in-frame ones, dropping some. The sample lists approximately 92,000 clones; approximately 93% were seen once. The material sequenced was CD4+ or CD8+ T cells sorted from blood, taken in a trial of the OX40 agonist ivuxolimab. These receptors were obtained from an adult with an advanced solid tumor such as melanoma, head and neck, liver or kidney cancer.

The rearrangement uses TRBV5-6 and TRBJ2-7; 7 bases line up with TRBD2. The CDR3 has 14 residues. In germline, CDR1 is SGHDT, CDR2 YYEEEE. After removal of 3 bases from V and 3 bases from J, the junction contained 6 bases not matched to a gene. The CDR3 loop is CASSSKRGNYEQYF. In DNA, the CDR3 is TGTGCCAGCAGCTCGAAGCGGGGAAACTACGAGCAGTACTTC.

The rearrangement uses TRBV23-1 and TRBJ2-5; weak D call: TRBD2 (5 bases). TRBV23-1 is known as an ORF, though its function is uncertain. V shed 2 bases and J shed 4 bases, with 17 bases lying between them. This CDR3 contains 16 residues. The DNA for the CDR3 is TGCGCCAGCAGTCAAATCCCGGAAGGAGAGGGAGAGACCCAGTACTTC. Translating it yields CASSQIPEGEGETQYF.

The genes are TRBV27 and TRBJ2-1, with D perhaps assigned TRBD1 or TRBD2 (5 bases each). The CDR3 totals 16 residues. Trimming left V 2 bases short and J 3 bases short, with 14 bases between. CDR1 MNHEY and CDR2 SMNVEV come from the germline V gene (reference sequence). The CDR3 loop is CASSLGAGKFYNEQFF. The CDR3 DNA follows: TGTGCCAGCAGTTTAGGGGCGGGTAAATTCTACAATGAGCAGTTCTTC.

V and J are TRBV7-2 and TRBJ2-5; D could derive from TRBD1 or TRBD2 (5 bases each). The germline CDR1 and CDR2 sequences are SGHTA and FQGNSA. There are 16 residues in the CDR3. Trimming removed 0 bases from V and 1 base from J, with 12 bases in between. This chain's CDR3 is CASSLAVGALQETQYF. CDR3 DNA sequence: TGTGCCAGCAGCTTAGCCGTCGGGGCACTCCAAGAGACCCAGTACTTC.

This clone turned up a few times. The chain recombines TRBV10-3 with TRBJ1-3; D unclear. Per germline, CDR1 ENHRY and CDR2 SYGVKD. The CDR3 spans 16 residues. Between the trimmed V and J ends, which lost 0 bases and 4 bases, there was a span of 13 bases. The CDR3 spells CAISESSLTSGNTIYF. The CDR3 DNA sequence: TGTGCCATCAGTGAGTCGAGTTTGACCTCCGGAAACACCATATATTTT.

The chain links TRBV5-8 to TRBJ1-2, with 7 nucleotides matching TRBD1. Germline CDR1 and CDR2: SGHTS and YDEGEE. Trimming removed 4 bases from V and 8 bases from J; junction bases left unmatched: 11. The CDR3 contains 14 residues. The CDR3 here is CASSPWTGEGGYTF. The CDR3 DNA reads TGTGCCAGCAGCCCCTGGACAGGAGAAGGGGGCTACACCTTC.

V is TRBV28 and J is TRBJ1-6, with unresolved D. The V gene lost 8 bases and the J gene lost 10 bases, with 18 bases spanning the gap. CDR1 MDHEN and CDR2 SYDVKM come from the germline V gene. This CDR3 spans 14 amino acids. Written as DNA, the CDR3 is TGTGCCAGCCGCCCAGCGGGGTTCGGCTCACCCCTCCACTTT. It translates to CASRPAGFGSPLHF.

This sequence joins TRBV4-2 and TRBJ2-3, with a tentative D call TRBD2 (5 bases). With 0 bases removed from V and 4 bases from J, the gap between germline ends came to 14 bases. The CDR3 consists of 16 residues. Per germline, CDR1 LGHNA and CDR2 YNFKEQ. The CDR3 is CASSQDLGIGPDTQYF. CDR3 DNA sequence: TGTGCCAGCAGCCAAGATCTCGGGATAGGTCCAGATACGCAGTATTTT.

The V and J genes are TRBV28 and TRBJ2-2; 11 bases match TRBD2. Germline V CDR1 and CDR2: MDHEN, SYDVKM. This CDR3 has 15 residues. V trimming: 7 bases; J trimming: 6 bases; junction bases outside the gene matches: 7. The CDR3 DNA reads TGTGCCAGCACCTTTAGCGGGAGGGCCGCCGGGGAGCTGTTTTTT. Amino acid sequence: CASTFSGRAAGELFF.

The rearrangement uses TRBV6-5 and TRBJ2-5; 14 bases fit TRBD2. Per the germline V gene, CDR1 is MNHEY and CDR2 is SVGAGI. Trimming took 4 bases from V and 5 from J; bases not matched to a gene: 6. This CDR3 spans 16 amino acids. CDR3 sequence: CASSFGTSGGGETQYF. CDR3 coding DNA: TGTGCCAGCAGTTTCGGGACTAGCGGGGGAGGGGAGACCCAGTACTTC.

CDR3 sequence reads: CASSPQQGQKYNEQFF. The DNA for the CDR3 is TGTGCCAGCTCACCCCAACAGGGACAAAAATACAATGAGCAGTTCTTC. This chain connects TRBV18 to TRBJ2-1; possible D gene TRBD1, 6 bases. Germline V lookup: CDR1 KGHSH, CDR2 LQKENI. This CDR3 has 16 residues. V was clipped by 3 bases and J by 4 bases, with 16 bases between them.

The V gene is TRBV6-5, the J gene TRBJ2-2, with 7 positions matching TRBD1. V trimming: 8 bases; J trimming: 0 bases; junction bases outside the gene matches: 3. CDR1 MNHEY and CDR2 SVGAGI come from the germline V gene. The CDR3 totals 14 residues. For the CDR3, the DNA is TGTGCCAGCTCCGGGACAGCGAACACCGGGGAGCTGTTTTTT. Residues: CASSGTANTGELFF.

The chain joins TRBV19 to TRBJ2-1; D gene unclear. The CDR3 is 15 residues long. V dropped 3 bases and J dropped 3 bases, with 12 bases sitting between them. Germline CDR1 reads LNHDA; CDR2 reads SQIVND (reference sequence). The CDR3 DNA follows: TGTGCCAGTAGTATCGGTCCACTCCTCTACAATGAGCAGTTCTTC. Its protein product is CASSIGPLLYNEQFF.

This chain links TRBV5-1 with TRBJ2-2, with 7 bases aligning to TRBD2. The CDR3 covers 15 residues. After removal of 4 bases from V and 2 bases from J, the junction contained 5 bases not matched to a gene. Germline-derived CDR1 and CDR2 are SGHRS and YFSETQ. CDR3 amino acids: CASSITSVNTGELFF. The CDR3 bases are TGCGCCAGCAGCATAACTAGCGTAAACACCGGGGAGCTGTTTTTT.

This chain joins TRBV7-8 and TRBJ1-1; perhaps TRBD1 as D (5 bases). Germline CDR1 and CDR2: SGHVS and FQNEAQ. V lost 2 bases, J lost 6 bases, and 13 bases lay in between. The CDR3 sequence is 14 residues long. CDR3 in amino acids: CASSLRERGPEAFF. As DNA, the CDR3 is TGTGCCAGCAGCTTACGGGAGAGGGGTCCTGAAGCTTTCTTT.

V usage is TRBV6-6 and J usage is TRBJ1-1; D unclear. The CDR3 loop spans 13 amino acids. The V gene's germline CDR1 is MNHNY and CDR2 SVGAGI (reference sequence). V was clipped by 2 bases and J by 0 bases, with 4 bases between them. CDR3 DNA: TGTGCCAGCAGTTACACCCTGAACACTGAAGCTTTCTTT. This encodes CASSYTLNTEAFF.

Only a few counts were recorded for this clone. The CDR3, as DNA: TGTGCCAGCGGAGGACAGGGGCGCTCAATGAACACTGAAGCTTTCTTT. This encodes CASGGQGRSMNTEAFF. The V and J genes are TRBV28 and TRBJ1-1, with 9 bases lining up with TRBD1. Germline values: CDR1 MDHEN, CDR2 SYDVKM. The V and J ends lost 8 bases and 0 bases, in that order; junction bases with no gene match: 10. This CDR3 is 16 amino acids long.

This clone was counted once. The CDR3 spells CSVHPRLAGNEQFF. CDR3 coding DNA: TGCAGCGTTCACCCAAGGCTAGCGGGTAATGAGCAGTTCTTC. J is TRBJ2-1 and V is TRBV29-1, with TRBD2 matching over 8 bases. The germline V gene has CDR1 SQVTM and CDR2 ANQGSEA. There are 14 residues in the CDR3. V was clipped by 5 bases and J by 7 bases; unmatched bases: 10.

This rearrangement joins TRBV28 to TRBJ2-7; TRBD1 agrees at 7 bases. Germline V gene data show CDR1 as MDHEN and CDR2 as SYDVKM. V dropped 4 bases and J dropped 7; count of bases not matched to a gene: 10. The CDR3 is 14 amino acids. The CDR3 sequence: CASSSRQGPREQYF. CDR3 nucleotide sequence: TGTGCCAGCAGTTCCCGACAGGGCCCCCGGGAGCAGTACTTC.

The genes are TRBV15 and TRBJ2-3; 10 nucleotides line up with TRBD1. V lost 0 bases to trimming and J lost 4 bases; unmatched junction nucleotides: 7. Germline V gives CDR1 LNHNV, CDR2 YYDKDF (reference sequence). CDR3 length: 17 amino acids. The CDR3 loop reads CATSRDRQGASADTQYF. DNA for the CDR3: TGTGCCACCAGCAGAGATCGACAGGGGGCGAGTGCAGATACGCAGTATTTT.

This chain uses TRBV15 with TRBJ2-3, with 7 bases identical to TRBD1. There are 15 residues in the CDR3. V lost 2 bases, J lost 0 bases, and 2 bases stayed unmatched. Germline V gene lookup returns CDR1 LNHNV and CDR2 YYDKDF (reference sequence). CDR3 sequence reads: CATSRTGQSTDTQYF. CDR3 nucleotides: TGTGCCACCAGCAGAACGGGACAGAGCACAGATACGCAGTATTTT.